This T cell receptor (beta chain) derives from a study of blood T cell repertoires in COVID-19. CDR3 length: 14 amino acids. CDR1 is SGDLS, CDR2 YYNGEE, per germline. The ends lost 0 bases at V and 3 bases at J; junction bases unmatched: 1. TCRdb's copy holds only in-frame clones and misses some; the assay was immunoSEQ multiplex PCR. The table lists some 200,000 clones, roughly nine tenths of them singletons. The chain has TRBV9 and TRBJ2-7; 9 bases fit TRBD2. This sequence was found in a man in his thirties or forties with acute or convalescent COVID-19. The specimen was peripheral blood. CDR3 bases: TGTGCCAGCAGCGTAGCTAGCGGGGACTACGAGCAGTACTTC. Protein sequence: CASSVASGDYEQYF.